The next 8 T cell receptor beta chains were all read from a single sample in a study of blood T cell repertoires in COVID-19. Assay used: immunoSEQ multiplex PCR; TCRdb lists only in-frame clones, some missing. The data contain some 190,000 clones, approximately 84% of them singletons. The sequencing sample was made of peripheral blood. These TCRs come from an elderly woman with COVID-19, enrolled during active disease.

This sequence joins TRBV7-9 and TRBJ1-1; D gene uncertain. Trimming took off 4 bases at V and 4 bases at J, with 10 bases between the two ends. The germline V gene has CDR1 SEHNR and CDR2 FQNEAQ (reference sequence). The CDR3 spans 13 residues. The CDR3 DNA reads TGTGCCAGCAGCTCCCGCCCAGGCACTGAAGCTTTCTTT. It encodes CASSSRPGTEAFF.

V is TRBV7-2 and J is TRBJ2-5; D perhaps matches TRBD2 (5 bases). Germline loops: CDR1 SGHTA, CDR2 FQGNSA. V was clipped by 0 bases and J by 5 bases, with 13 bases between them. CDR3 length equals 15 residues. For the CDR3, the DNA is TGTGCCAGCAGCTTAGCGGGGAGACCGTGGGAGACCCAGTACTTC. Protein product: CASSLAGRPWETQYF.

This clone was counted a single time. V and J are TRBV5-5 and TRBJ1-6, with D possibly TRBD1 on 5 matching bases. The CDR3 is 15 amino acids. V lost 0 bases and J 3 bases, leaving 7 bases between the germline ends. Germline CDR1 is SGHKS and CDR2 is YYEKEE (reference sequence). CDR3 DNA sequence: TGTGCCAGCAGCTTGGCGGGGGACTATAATTCACCCCTCCACTTT. Protein: CASSLAGDYNSPLHF.

The V and J genes are TRBV5-8 and TRBJ1-5; D call uncertain. This CDR3 has 15 amino acids. Per the germline V gene, CDR1 is SGHTS and CDR2 is YDEGEE. V was clipped by 0 bases and J by 6 bases, with 13 bases between them. The chain's CDR3 is CASSLGSLAGQPQHF. The DNA for the CDR3 is TGTGCCAGCAGCTTGGGGTCCCTAGCTGGTCAGCCCCAGCATTTT.

The rearrangement joins TRBV6-5 to TRBJ2-7; TRBD1 agrees at 8 bases. This CDR3 is 14 amino acids long. Germline trimming cut 4 bases from V and 3 bases from J; bases unmatched to any gene: 5. CDR1 and CDR2 (germline): MNHEY, SVGAGI. CDR3 DNA: TGTGCCAGCAGTTCCCGGACAGGGCACTACGAGCAGTACTTC. Its protein product is CASSSRTGHYEQYF.

The chain is built from TRBV5-1 and TRBJ2-5; 13 bases match TRBD2. The germline CDR1 and CDR2 sequences are SGHRS and YFSETQ. The CDR3 loop spans 15 amino acids. Unmatched junction bases numbered 4, after V lost 4 bases and J lost 4 bases. CDR3 bases: TGCGCCAGCAGCGCGGGACTAGCGGGGTCAGAGACCCAGTACTTC. Protein: CASSAGLAGSETQYF.

Here the CDR3 DNA reads TGTGCCAGCAGTGAGGGGCAGTTAAATCAGCCCCAGCATTTT. Translated, it gives CASSEGQLNQPQHF. The chain carries TRBV2 and TRBJ1-5, with D perhaps TRBD1 (5 bases). Germline CDR1 is SNHLY and CDR2 is FYNNEI. There are 14 residues in the CDR3. The V end was cut by 3 bases, the J end by 4 bases, with 10 bases between.

The chain links TRBV9 to TRBJ1-6, with 7 bases matching TRBD1. This CDR3 has 15 residues. Looked up from germline, CDR1 is SGDLS and CDR2 is YYNGEE. V lost 3 bases to trimming and J lost 10 bases; unmatched junction nucleotides: 10. Here the CDR3 reads CASSEGDRVGSPLHF. The DNA for the CDR3 is TGTGCCAGCAGCGAGGGTGACAGGGTTGGATCACCCCTCCACTTT. The complete variable domain, with remaining parts taken from reference TRBV9 and TRBJ1-6, reads DSGVTQTPKHLITATGQRVTLRCSPRSGDLSVYWYQQSLDQGLQFLIQYYNGEERAKGNILERFSAQQFPDLHSELNLSSLELGDSALYFCASSEGDRVGSPLHFGNGTRLTVT.